The 3 T cell receptor beta chains below all came from one sample that was sequenced in a study of OX40 agonist ivuxolimab in advanced cancers. Sequenced by immunoSEQ multiplex PCR; TCRdb stores in-frame clones only, minus some. This sample yields roughly 81,000 clones, of which roughly 94% are seen a single time; approximately 11% belongs to the top ten. Sample: CD4+ or CD8+ T cells sorted from blood, taken in a trial of the OX40 agonist ivuxolimab. Receptors originate from an adult with an advanced solid tumor such as melanoma, head and neck, liver or kidney cancer.

This clone was counted a single time. The chain uses TRBV15 and TRBJ2-1, with 7 bases lining up with TRBD1. CDR1 and CDR2 from the germline V gene are LNHNV and YYDKDF (reference sequence). Trimming at V came to 3 bases and at J to 2 bases, leaving 4 bases not matched to a gene. The CDR3 spans 15 residues. The chain's CDR3 is CATSSFGTAYNEQFF. As DNA, the CDR3 is TGTGCCACCAGCAGCTTCGGGACAGCCTACAATGAGCAGTTCTTC.

This clone has a single count. This chain uses TRBV7-2 with TRBJ2-5, with D unresolved. The DNA end is a closer match to TRBJ2-7, so the J assignment may be wrong. Germline CDR1 and CDR2: SGHTA and FQGNSA. The CDR3 extends over 13 amino acids. This CDR3 is CASSLPPRYEQYF. The CDR3 region has the DNA TGTGCCAGCAGCTTACCCCCGCGCTACGAGCAGTACTTC.

J is TRBJ2-2 and V is TRBV9, with 7 bases aligning to TRBD2. The CDR3 covers 16 residues. Germline-derived CDR1 and CDR2 are SGDLS and YYNGEE. The ends lost 4 bases at V and 4 bases at J; junction bases unmatched: 10. Here the CDR3 DNA reads TGTGCCAGCAGCCCCCGGACTAGGTCGGCCACCGGGGAGCTGTTTTTT. This codes for CASSPRTRSATGELFF.